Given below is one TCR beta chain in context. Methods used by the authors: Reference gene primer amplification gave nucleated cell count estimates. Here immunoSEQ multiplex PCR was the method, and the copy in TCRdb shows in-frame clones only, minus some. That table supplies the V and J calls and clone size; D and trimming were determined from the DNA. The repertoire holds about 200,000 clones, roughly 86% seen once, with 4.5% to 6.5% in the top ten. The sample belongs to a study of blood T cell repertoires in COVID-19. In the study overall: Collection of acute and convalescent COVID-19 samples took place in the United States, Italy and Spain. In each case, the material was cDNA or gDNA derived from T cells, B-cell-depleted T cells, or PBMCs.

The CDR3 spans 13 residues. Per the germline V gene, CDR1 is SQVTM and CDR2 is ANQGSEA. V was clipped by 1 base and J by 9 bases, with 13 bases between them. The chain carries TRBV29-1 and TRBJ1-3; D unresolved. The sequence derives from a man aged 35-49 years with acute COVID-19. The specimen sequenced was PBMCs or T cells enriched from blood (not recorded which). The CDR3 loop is CSVEGDEGGTIYF. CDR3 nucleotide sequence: TGCAGCGTTGAAGGGGATGAGGGCGGCACCATATATTTT.